This entry lists 24 T cell receptor beta chains sequenced from one sample in a study of shared clonotypes between healthy human individuals. The data were produced by immunoSEQ multiplex PCR, yet TCRdb's version contains in-frame clones alone and is incomplete. Found here are approximately 2.1 million clones, about 92% of them singletons; the top ten hold about 0.41%. The source material was naive CD4+ T cells from PBMCs. The subset: CD45RA+ positively selected. Receptors originate from a man aged 18 to 29 in good health. Some clones in this sample may be carry-over from other donors' samples.

As regards this clone: Other nucleotide sequences from this sample produce the same CDR3. The chain combines TRBV5-1 with TRBJ2-3, with 12 bases fitting TRBD2. V lost 0 bases, J lost 5 bases, and 4 bases stayed unmatched. Germline loops: CDR1 SGHRS, CDR2 YFSETQ. The CDR3 contains 16 residues. The CDR3 here is CASSLGLAGDLDTQYF. The CDR3 bases are TGCGCCAGCAGCTTGGGACTAGCGGGAGATCTAGATACGCAGTATTTT.

The rearrangement uses TRBV5-8 and TRBJ2-2, with 7 bases fitting TRBD1. Looked up from germline, CDR1 is SGHTS and CDR2 is YDEGEE. The trim removed 2 bases at V and 3 bases at J, leaving 4 bases unmatched. The CDR3 loop spans 15 amino acids. CDR3 sequence: CASSFRTGDTGELFF. CDR3 in DNA: TGTGCCAGCAGCTTTAGGACAGGAGACACCGGGGAGCTGTTTTTT.

This rearrangement joins TRBV5-1 to TRBJ1-2; D is unresolved. This CDR3 is built from 13 residues. Germline CDR1 is SGHRS and CDR2 is YFSETQ. V was clipped by 4 bases and J by 2 bases, with 9 bases between them. In nucleotides, the CDR3 is TGCGCCAGCAGCATGGACGGGAACTATGGCTACACCTTC. This codes for CASSMDGNYGYTF. The variable domain in full, with the rest retrieved from reference TRBV5-1 and TRBJ1-2, is KAGVTQTPRYLIKTRGQQVTLSCSPISGHRSVSWYQQTPGQGLQFLFEYFSETQRNKGNFPGRFSGRQFSNSRSEMNVSTLELGDSALYLCASSMDGNYGYTFGSGTRLTVV.

CDR3 coding DNA: TGTGCCAGCAGTCCTGACAGGGGTTACAATCAGCCCCAGCATTTT. The encoded protein is CASSPDRGYNQPQHF. This rearrangement joins TRBV7-2 to TRBJ1-5; 8 bases match TRBD1. The CDR3 covers 15 residues. CDR1 is SGHTA and CDR2 is FQGNSA in the germline V gene. V lost 6 bases to trimming and J lost 3 bases; unmatched junction nucleotides: 7. Full variable domain (rest looked up from reference TRBV7-2 and TRBJ1-5): GAGVSQSPSNKVTEKGKDVELRCDPISGHTALYWYRQSLGQGLEFLIYFQGNSAPDKSGLPSDRFSAERTGGSVSTLTIQRTQQEDSAVYLCASSPDRGYNQPQHFGDGTRLSIL.

About this clone: Other DNA sequences from this sample encode an identical CDR3 as well. J is TRBJ1-5 and V is TRBV28, with D uncertain. Germline lookup yields CDR1 MDHEN and CDR2 SYDVKM. The CDR3 runs 12 residues. V lost 3 bases to trimming and J lost 7 bases, with 7 bases between them. The CDR3 region is CASSLVRQPQHF. For the CDR3, the DNA is TGTGCCAGCAGTTTGGTACGGCAGCCCCAGCATTTT.

V and J are TRBV4-1 and TRBJ2-3; 9 bases map to TRBD2. After removal of 5 bases from V and 3 bases from J, the junction contained 3 bases not matched to a gene. CDR1 is MGHRA, CDR2 YSYEKL, per germline. There are 14 residues in the CDR3. The CDR3, as DNA: TGCGCCAGCAGCGGCGGGAGGGCGACAGATACGCAGTATTTT. The encoded protein is CASSGGRATDTQYF.

The CDR3 reads CASSLNEGLGYTF. In DNA, the CDR3 is TGTGCCAGCAGCTTGAACGAAGGTCTTGGCTACACCTTC. The chain has TRBV5-4 and TRBJ1-2; D call uncertain. V was clipped by 1 base and J by 7 bases, with 11 bases between them. CDR1 SGHNT and CDR2 YYREEE come from the germline V gene (reference sequence). The CDR3 consists of 13 residues.

The rearrangement joins TRBV18 to TRBJ2-7, with a tentative D call TRBD1 (5 bases). V shed 3 bases and J shed 1 base, with 7 bases lying between them. Germline V CDR1 and CDR2: KGHSH, LQKENI. The CDR3 has 13 amino acids. The CDR3 region is CASSPDKSYEQYF. DNA for the CDR3: TGTGCCAGCTCACCGGACAAATCCTACGAGCAGTACTTC.

As to this clone: The sample contains more than one DNA sequence encoding this CDR3. The chain uses TRBV6-5 and TRBJ1-3, with D possibly being TRBD1 (6 bases). Germline V gene data show CDR1 as MNHEY and CDR2 as SVGAGI. Trimming cost V 0 bases and J 4 bases, with 13 bases left between them. The CDR3 runs 16 residues. CDR3 sequence (DNA): TGTGCCAGCAGTTACTCAACAGGGTTAGGCGGAAACACCATATATTTT. It encodes CASSYSTGLGGNTIYF.

In DNA, the CDR3 is TGTGCCAGCAGTCGACAAATTGGATCTAGCCTCGAGCAGTACTTC. This sequence encodes CASSRQIGSSLEQYF. V and J are TRBV27 and TRBJ2-7; a weak D match, TRBD2 (5 bases). The CDR3 consists of 15 residues. The V end was cut by 5 bases, the J end by 6 bases, with 20 bases between. CDR1 MNHEY and CDR2 SMNVEV come from the germline V gene (reference sequence).

The V call is TRBV5-4, the J call TRBJ2-3; TRBD1 might be the D (7 bases). Germline assignment: CDR1 SGHNT and CDR2 YYREEE (reference sequence). CDR3 size: 16 residues. The V end was cut by 4 bases, the J end by 0 bases, with 15 bases between. The CDR3 coding sequence is TGTGCCAGCAGCGCCCGCAGGGGGACTAGCACAGATACGCAGTATTTT. Amino acids: CASSARRGTSTDTQYF.

This sequence joins TRBV27 and TRBJ2-7; 10 bases agree with TRBD2. V trimming: 6 bases; J trimming: 5 bases; junction bases outside the gene matches: 10. The germline gives CDR1 MNHEY, CDR2 SMNVEV (reference sequence). The CDR3 sequence is 15 residues long. The CDR3 DNA reads TGTGCCAGCAGCCCCACCAGCGGGAGGGCAAACGAGCAGTACTTC. Protein: CASSPTSGRANEQYF.

The chain uses TRBV27 and TRBJ2-7, with TRBD1 matching over 8 bases. The CDR3 totals 15 residues. From germline, CDR1 is MNHEY and CDR2 SMNVEV (reference sequence). Trimming removed 2 bases from V and 2 bases from J; junction bases left unmatched: 5. The CDR3 is CASSLQGAIAYEQYF. In DNA, the CDR3 is TGTGCCAGCAGTTTACAGGGGGCTATCGCCTACGAGCAGTACTTC.

V and J are TRBV7-9 and TRBJ2-7, with TRBD2 identical over 13 bases. Germline CDR1 is SEHNR and CDR2 is FQNEAQ (reference sequence). The CDR3 totals 14 residues. V trimming: 5 bases; J trimming: 9 bases; junction bases outside the gene matches: 7. The CDR3 is CASSPGTSGVAQYF. The CDR3 nucleotides read TGTGCCAGCAGCCCTGGGACTAGCGGGGTCGCGCAGTACTTC.

The chain employs TRBV7-9 and TRBJ2-3, with 8 bases that match TRBD2. This CDR3 is built from 16 residues. J lost 2 bases, V lost 1 base, and 5 bases had no gene match. Germline CDR1 SEHNR, CDR2 FQNEAQ (reference sequence). The CDR3 sequence is CASSLVSGVATDTQYF. In DNA form, the CDR3 reads TGTGCCAGCAGCTTAGTTAGCGGGGTCGCCACAGATACGCAGTATTTT.

This clone was seen a single time. V is TRBV2 and J is TRBJ2-1; 7 nucleotides match TRBD1. The CDR3 runs to 14 residues. CDR1 is SNHLY, CDR2 FYNNEI, per germline. J lost 2 bases, V lost 7 bases, and 5 bases had no gene match. The CDR3 nucleotides read TGTGCCAGCATAGGGCAGGGGGCCTACAATGAGCAGTTCTTC. This translates into CASIGQGAYNEQFF.

This chain joins TRBV27 and TRBJ2-7; TRBD2 matches at 11 bases. The CDR3 is made up of 15 amino acids. Germline loops: CDR1 MNHEY, CDR2 SMNVEV (reference sequence). Losses at the gene ends were 6 bases for V and 7 bases for J; bases not matched to a gene: 11. CDR3 region: CASSPSTSGMGEQYF. DNA of the CDR3: TGTGCCAGCAGCCCATCGACTAGCGGGATGGGTGAGCAGTACTTC.

This clone was seen once. At the DNA level, this CDR3 is encoded by other sequences in the same sample as well. The V call is TRBV18, the J call TRBJ2-5; D is uncertain. This CDR3 has 13 residues. CDR1 is KGHSH, CDR2 LQKENI, per germline. Trimming stripped 2 bases from V and 1 base from J, with 5 bases between. In DNA, the CDR3 is TGTGCCAGCTCACCAATATCCCAAGAGACCCAGTACTTC. Its translation is CASSPISQETQYF.

The J gene is TRBJ1-4, the V gene TRBV28, with 11 bases that match TRBD1. This CDR3 is built from 17 residues. With 1 base clipped from V and 6 bases from J, the junction kept 7 bases outside the gene matches. Germline V lookup: CDR1 MDHEN, CDR2 SYDVKM. CDR3 residues: CASSLSYAGQGDEKLFF. The CDR3 DNA follows: TGTGCCAGCAGTTTATCCTATGCGGGACAGGGGGATGAAAAACTGTTTTTT.

The chain recombines TRBV7-6 with TRBJ2-1, with TRBD2 as a possible D gene (5 bases). Germline V gives CDR1 SGHVS, CDR2 FNYEAQ. The CDR3 spans 14 residues. Between the trimmed V and J ends, which lost 5 bases and 9 bases, there was a span of 17 bases. For the CDR3, the DNA is TGTGCCAGCAGCCCGGACGGAATACGGGGTGAGCAGTTCTTC. This encodes CASSPDGIRGEQFF.

As regards this clone: Distinct nucleotide sequences in the sample also encode this CDR3. This rearrangement joins TRBV19 to TRBJ2-3; D is undetermined. V lost 3 bases, J lost 3 bases, and 7 bases lay in between. Germline values: CDR1 LNHDA, CDR2 SQIVND (reference sequence). The CDR3 loop spans 13 amino acids. The CDR3 nucleotides read TGTGCCAGTAGTATTACCGGGACAGATACGCAGTATTTT. This sequence encodes CASSITGTDTQYF.

This chain connects TRBV28 to TRBJ2-1; TRBD1 might be the D (6 bases). The V gene lost 3 bases and the J gene lost 8 bases, with 11 bases spanning the gap. The CDR3 runs 13 residues. Germline CDR1 reads MDHEN; CDR2 reads SYDVKM. This chain's CDR3 is CASSLGTGHEQFF. CDR3 DNA: TGTGCCAGCAGTTTGGGTACAGGGCATGAGCAGTTCTTC.

V usage is TRBV6-5 and J usage is TRBJ1-3, with no clear D. Trimming removed 4 bases at V and 4 bases at J, with 11 bases between. From germline, CDR1 is MNHEY and CDR2 SVGAGI. CDR3 size: 14 residues. The CDR3 loop is CASSFRAVGNTIYF. The CDR3, as DNA: TGTGCCAGCAGTTTTAGGGCAGTCGGAAACACCATATATTTT.

As DNA, the CDR3 is TGTGCCAGCAGTTTGAGCGGGAGAAACGAGCAGTACTTC. Its translation: CASSLSGRNEQYF. The gene calls are TRBV28 and TRBJ2-7; 8 positions match TRBD2. The CDR3 covers 13 residues. Trimming at V came to 3 bases and at J to 5 bases, leaving 3 bases not matched to a gene. Germline CDR1 reads MDHEN; CDR2 reads SYDVKM. Full variable domain (missing parts from reference TRBV28 and TRBJ2-7): DVKVTQSSRYLVKRTGEKVFLECVQDMDHENMFWYRQDPGLGLRLIYFSYDVKMKEKGDIPEGYSVSREKKERFSLILESASTNQTSMYLCASSLSGRNEQYFGPGTRLTVT.